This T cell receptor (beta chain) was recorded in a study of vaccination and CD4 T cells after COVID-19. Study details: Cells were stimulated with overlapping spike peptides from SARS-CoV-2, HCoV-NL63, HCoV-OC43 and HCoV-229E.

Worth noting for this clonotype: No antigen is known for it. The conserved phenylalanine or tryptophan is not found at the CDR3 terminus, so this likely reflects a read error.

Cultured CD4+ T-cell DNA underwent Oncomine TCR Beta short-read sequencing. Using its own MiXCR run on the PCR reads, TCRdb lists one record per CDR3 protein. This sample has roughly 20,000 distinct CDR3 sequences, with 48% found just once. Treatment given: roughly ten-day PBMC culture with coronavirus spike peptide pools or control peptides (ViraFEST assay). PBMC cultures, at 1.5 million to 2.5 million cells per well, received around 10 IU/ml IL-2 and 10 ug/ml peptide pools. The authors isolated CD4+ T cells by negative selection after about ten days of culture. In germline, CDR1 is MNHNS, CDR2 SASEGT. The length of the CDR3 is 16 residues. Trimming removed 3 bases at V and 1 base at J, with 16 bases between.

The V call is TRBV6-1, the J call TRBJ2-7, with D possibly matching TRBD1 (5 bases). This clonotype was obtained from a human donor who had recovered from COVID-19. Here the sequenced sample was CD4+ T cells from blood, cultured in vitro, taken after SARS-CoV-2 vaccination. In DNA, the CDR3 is TGTGCCAGCAGTGACCCACGTTACAGGCAATCCTACGAGCAGTACCTC. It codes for CASSDPRYRQSYEQYL.